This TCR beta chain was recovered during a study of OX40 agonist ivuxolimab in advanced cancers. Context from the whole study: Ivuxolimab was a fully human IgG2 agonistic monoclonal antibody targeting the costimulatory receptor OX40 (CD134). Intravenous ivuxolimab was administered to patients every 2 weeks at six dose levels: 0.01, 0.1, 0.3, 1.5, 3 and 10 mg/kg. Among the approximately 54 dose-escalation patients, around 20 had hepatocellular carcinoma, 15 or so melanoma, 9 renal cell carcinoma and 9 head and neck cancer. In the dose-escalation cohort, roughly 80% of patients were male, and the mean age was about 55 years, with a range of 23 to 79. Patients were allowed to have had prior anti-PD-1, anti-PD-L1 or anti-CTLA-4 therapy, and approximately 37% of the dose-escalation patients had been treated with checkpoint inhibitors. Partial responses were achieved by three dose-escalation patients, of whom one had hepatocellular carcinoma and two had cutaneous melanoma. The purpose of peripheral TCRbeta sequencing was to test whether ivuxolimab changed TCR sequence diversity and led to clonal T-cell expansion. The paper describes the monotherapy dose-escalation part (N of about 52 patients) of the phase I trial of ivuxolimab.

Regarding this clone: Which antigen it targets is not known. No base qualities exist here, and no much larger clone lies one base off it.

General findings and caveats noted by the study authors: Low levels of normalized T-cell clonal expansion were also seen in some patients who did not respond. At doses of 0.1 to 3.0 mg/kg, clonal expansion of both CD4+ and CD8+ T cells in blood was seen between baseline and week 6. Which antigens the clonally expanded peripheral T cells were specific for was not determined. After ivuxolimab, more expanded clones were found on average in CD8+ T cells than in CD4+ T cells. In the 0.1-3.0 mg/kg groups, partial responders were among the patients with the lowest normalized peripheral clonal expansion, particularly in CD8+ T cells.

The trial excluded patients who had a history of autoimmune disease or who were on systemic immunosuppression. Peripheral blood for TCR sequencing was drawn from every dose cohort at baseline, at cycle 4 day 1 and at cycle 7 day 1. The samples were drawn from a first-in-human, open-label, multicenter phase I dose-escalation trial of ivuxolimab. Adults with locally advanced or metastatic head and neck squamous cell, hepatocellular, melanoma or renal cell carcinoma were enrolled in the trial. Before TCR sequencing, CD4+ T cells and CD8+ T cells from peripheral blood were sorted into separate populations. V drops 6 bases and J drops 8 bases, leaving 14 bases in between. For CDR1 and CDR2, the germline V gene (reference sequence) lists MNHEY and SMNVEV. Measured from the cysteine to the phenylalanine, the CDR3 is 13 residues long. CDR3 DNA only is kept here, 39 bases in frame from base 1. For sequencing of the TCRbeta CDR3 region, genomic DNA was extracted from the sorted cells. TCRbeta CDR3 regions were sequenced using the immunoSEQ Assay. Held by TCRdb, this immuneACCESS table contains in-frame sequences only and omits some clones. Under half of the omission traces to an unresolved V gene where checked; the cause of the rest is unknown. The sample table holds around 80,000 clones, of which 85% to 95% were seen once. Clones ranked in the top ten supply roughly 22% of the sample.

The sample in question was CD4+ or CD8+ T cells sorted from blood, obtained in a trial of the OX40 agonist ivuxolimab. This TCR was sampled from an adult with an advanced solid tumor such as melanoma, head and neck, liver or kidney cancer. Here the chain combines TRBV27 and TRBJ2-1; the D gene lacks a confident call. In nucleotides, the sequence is TGTGCCAGCAGCGTGCGGAATCGGGATGAGCAGTTCTTC. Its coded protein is CASSVRNRDEQFF.